This T cell receptor (beta chain) came from a study of PD-L1 blockade in urothelial cancer. This CDR3 region has 15 residues. The germline gives CDR1 LNHDA, CDR2 SQIVND (reference sequence). Trimming removed 7 bases from V and 3 bases from J; junction bases left unmatched: 10. Worth noting for this clone: What it binds is not known.

The patients had locally advanced or metastatic urothelial carcinoma. Study results and caveats: Enhanced expansion of tumor-associated blood clones at 3 weeks characterized durable-benefit patients.

Sequencing was performed with immunoSEQ multiplex PCR; in TCRdb, only in-frame clones are kept and a portion is missing. The repertoire holds 45,000 to 50,000 clones, 70% to 90% seen once, with roughly 3.6% in the top ten. The rearrangement joins TRBV19 to TRBJ2-7, with 9 bases identical to TRBD1. The receptor comes from an elderly man with urothelial cancer. This sample comprised PBMCs, obtained around atezolizumab (anti-PD-L1) treatment. The CDR3 DNA is TGTGCCAGTAAAACTCGGGGACAGGGAATCTACGAGCAGTACTTC. It codes for CASKTRGQGIYEQYF. The variable domain in full, completed from reference TRBV19 and TRBJ2-7, reads DGGITQSPKYLFRKEGQNVTLSCEQNLNHDAMYWYRQDPGQGLRLIYYSQIVNDFQKGDIAEGYSVSREKKESFPLTVTSAQKNPTAFYLCASKTRGQGIYEQYFGPGTRLTVT.